This is a list of T cell receptor beta chains from one sample in a study of PD-1 blockade in classical Hodgkin lymphoma. Profiling relied on immunoSEQ multiplex PCR, and the TCRdb table lists in-frame clones only, not all of them. The table includes 75,000 to 95,000 clones, 83% detected once. The sequences come from peripheral blood mononuclear cells (PBMCs), collected before the fourth cycle of nivolumab. All receptors derive from a human donor with classical Hodgkin lymphoma. Both conserved end residues are part of each CDR3. Fields, in order: J gene, D gene, V gene, clone size, CDR3 protein, CDR3 DNA. D genes are given only for firm matches. Rows may omit the clone size; those that give it use once, few, many or a size class.

>TRBJ2-5|TRBD1|TRBV5-4|-
CASSLEAGGWETQYF
TGTGCCAGCAGCTTGGAAGCAGGGGGCTGGGAGACCCAGTACTTC
>TRBJ1-2|TRBD1|TRBV7-2|-
CASSLARPQGATNYGYTF
TGTGCCAGCAGCTTAGCCCGTCCACAGGGGGCGACGAACTATGGCTACACCTTC
>TRBJ1-2|-|TRBV28|-
CASSLVQGLEYGYTF
TGTGCCAGCAGTTTGGTCCAGGGGTTGGAGTATGGCTACACCTTC
>TRBJ2-3|TRBD2|TRBV10-3|many
CAISGAGATDTQYF
TGTGCCATCAGTGGGGCGGGAGCAACAGATACGCAGTATTTT
>TRBJ2-5|TRBD1|TRBV10-1|-
CASSAGRGWKTQYF
TGCGCCAGCAGTGCGGGCAGGGGGTGGAAGACCCAGTACTTC
>TRBJ2-7|TRBD1|TRBV5-1|-
CASSWTGARDEQYF
TGCGCCAGCAGCTGGACAGGGGCACGGGACGAGCAGTACTTC
>TRBJ1-3|-|TRBV10-3|-
CAIMPASGNTIYF
TGTGCCATCATGCCAGCCTCTGGAAACACCATATATTTT
>TRBJ2-2|TRBD1|TRBV19|-
CASRLSGTVGTGELFF
TGTGCCAGTCGCCTTTCCGGGACAGTTGGCACCGGGGAGCTGTTTTTT
>TRBJ2-3|-|TRBV4-1|once
CASEGAGSTDTQYF
TGCGCCAGCGAGGGGGCGGGAAGCACAGATACGCAGTATTTT
>TRBJ1-2|TRBD1|TRBV7-9|-
CASSPTGGFGYTF
TGTGCCAGCAGCCCGACAGGGGGCTTCGGCTACACCTTC
>TRBJ2-5|-|TRBV15|-
CATSRGQDGRETQYF
TGTGCCACCAGCAGAGGACAGGACGGGCGCGAGACCCAGTACTTC
>TRBJ2-1|TRBD2|TRBV6-4|-
CASTDGISGRANEQFF
TGTGCCAGCACCGACGGGATTAGCGGGAGGGCGAATGAGCAGTTCTTC
>TRBJ1-4|-|TRBV7-8|-
CASSPGLGGKEKLFF
TGTGCCAGCAGTCCTGGGCTCGGAGGAAAAGAAAAACTGTTTTTT
>TRBJ2-2|-|TRBV10-3|-
CAISSDSINTGELFF
TGTGCCATCAGTAGCGACTCGATAAACACCGGGGAGCTGTTTTTT
>TRBJ2-1|TRBD2|TRBV10-3|-
CAISEGAGGRYNEQFF
TGTGCCATCAGTGAAGGAGCGGGAGGTCGCTACAATGAGCAGTTCTTC
>TRBJ2-7|TRBD2|TRBV28|few
CASSTPGGKNYEQYF
TGTGCCAGCAGTACACCCGGGGGGAAGAATTACGAGCAGTACTTC
>TRBJ2-1|TRBD2|TRBV27|few
CASSFASGRGLYNEQFF
TGTGCCAGCAGTTTTGCTAGCGGGAGAGGGCTGTACAATGAGCAGTTCTTC
>TRBJ2-7|-|TRBV4-3|-
CASSQHRSVYEQYF
TGCGCCAGCAGCCAGCATAGGTCGGTCTACGAGCAGTACTTC
>TRBJ1-1|-|TRBV7-6|-
CASSTDGNTEAFF
TGTGCCAGCAGCACGGACGGGAACACTGAAGCTTTCTTT
>TRBJ2-7|TRBD1|TRBV11-2|-
CASSLGTGDRGDEQYF
TGTGCCAGCAGCTTAGGGACAGGGGATCGGGGAGACGAGCAGTACTTC
>TRBJ1-2|-|TRBV2|-
CASAETYGYTF
TGTGCCAGCGCGGAAACCTATGGCTACACCTTC
>TRBJ2-1|-|TRBV9|-
CASSPRIGGPKSYNEQFF
TGTGCCAGCAGCCCCCGAATCGGCGGGCCTAAGAGCTACAATGAGCAGTTCTTC
>TRBJ2-1|TRBD2|TRBV28|-
CASSLAGGDYNEQFF
TGTGCCAGCAGCCTAGCGGGAGGAGACTACAATGAGCAGTTCTTC
>TRBJ2-1|TRBD2|TRBV5-1|-
CASSRGLAGVYEQFF
TGCGCCAGCAGCCGGGGACTAGCGGGAGTGTATGAGCAGTTCTTC
>TRBJ2-2|TRBD2|TRBV11-3|-
CASSLEGSSGTNTGELFF
TGTGCCAGCAGCTTAGAAGGGTCTAGCGGTACGAACACCGGGGAGCTGTTTTTT
>TRBJ1-4|-|TRBV5-8|once
CASSLVFNEKLFF
TGTGCCAGCAGCTTGGTTTTTAATGAAAAACTGTTTTTT
>TRBJ2-3|-|TRBV11-2|few
CASSARSGSGTDTQYF
TGTGCCAGCAGCGCCCGTAGCGGTTCGGGCACAGATACGCAGTATTTT
>TRBJ2-1|-|TRBV25-1|-
CASTSSGGGQFF
TGTGCCAGCACTAGTAGTGGGGGCGGGCAGTTCTTC
>TRBJ1-3|-|TRBV2|-
CASGPRTSALSGNTIYF
TGTGCCAGCGGTCCCCGCACCTCCGCACTCTCTGGAAACACCATATATTTT
>TRBJ2-7|-|TRBV10-2|-
CASSESRLSYEQYF
TGCGCCAGCAGTGAGTCTAGACTGAGCTACGAGCAGTACTTC
>TRBJ2-1|-|TRBV18|-
CASSPVELGNEQFF
TGTGCCAGCTCACCAGTAGAGCTGGGCAATGAGCAGTTCTTC
>TRBJ2-7|TRBD1|TRBV10-3|-
CATDRGAADEQYF
TGTGCCACCGACAGGGGGGCCGCGGACGAGCAGTACTTC
>TRBJ2-2|-|TRBV7-2|-
CASSSLTFGGELFF
TGTGCCAGCAGCTCCCTCACCTTCGGCGGGGAGCTGTTTTTT
>TRBJ1-5|TRBD1|TRBV5-6|-
CASSEQGQRGSYSNQPQHF
TGTGCCAGCAGCGAGCAGGGACAGCGAGGATCTTATAGCAATCAGCCCCAGCATTTT
>TRBJ2-7|-|TRBV10-3|few
CAIGVPSYEQYF
TGTGCCATCGGGGTCCCGAGCTACGAGCAGTACTTC
>TRBJ1-1|-|TRBV5-1|-
CASTRGTGNTEAFF
TGCGCCAGCACCCGAGGGACGGGGAACACTGAAGCTTTCTTT
>TRBJ2-1|-|TRBV6-1|-
CASNIGGNEQFF
TGTGCCAGCAATATCGGCGGCAATGAGCAGTTCTTC
>TRBJ2-1|-|TRBV7-2|-
CASSLAASSASFF
TGTGCCAGCAGCTTAGCTGCTAGCTCAGCCTCGTTCTTC
>TRBJ2-7|-|TRBV5-1|-
CASPGGRAYEQYF
TGCGCCAGCCCTGGCGGGCGGGCCTACGAGCAGTACTTC
>TRBJ2-3|-|TRBV10-3|once
CAISAGDTQYF
TGTGCCATCAGTGCCGGGGATACGCAGTATTTT
>TRBJ2-3|-|TRBV30|-
CAWSPRPQGDTQYF
TGTGCCTGGAGTCCCAGACCCCAGGGAGATACGCAGTATTTT
>TRBJ1-1|-|TRBV7-9|-
CASSLLGGGEAFF
TGTGCCAGCAGCTTACTCGGGGGAGGTGAGGCTTTCTTT
>TRBJ1-1|-|TRBV6-1|-
CASSEGFLNTEAFF
TGTGCCAGCAGTGAGGGGTTCCTGAACACTGAAGCTTTCTTT
>TRBJ2-2|-|TRBV9|few
CASSVQVTGELFF
TGTGCCAGCAGCGTACAGGTCACCGGGGAGCTGTTTTTT
>TRBJ2-2|-|TRBV5-4|-
CASSLTGTGELFF
TGTGCCAGCAGCTTGACCGGCACCGGGGAGCTGTTTTTT
>TRBJ1-1|TRBD1|TRBV6-4|-
CASSADRGTEAFF
TGTGCCAGCAGTGCAGACAGGGGAACTGAAGCTTTCTTT
>TRBJ2-1|-|TRBV19|once
CASSIRPSRYSYNEQFF
TGTGCCAGTAGTATTAGGCCTAGCAGATACTCCTACAATGAGCAGTTCTTC
>TRBJ1-1|-|TRBV25-1|few
CASSARSLNTEAFF
TGTGCCAGCAGTGCCCGGTCATTGAACACTGAAGCTTTCTTT
>TRBJ2-1|TRBD2|TRBV5-1|-
CASSLAGDVSYNEQFF
TGCGCCAGCAGCCTAGCGGGAGATGTCTCCTACAATGAGCAGTTCTTC
>TRBJ1-2|TRBD1|TRBV9|-
CASSAGQGGRDGYTF
TGTGCCAGCAGCGCGGGACAGGGGGGGAGGGATGGCTACACCTTC